These 14 T cell receptor beta chains were all obtained from the same sample, sequenced in a study of T cells in Graves' hyperthyroidism and ophthalmopathy. Amplified TCR beta CDR3 regions derived from RNA transcripts. A first-round RT-PCR of the TCR CDR3 used the HTBI primer set. MiXCR was run by TCRdb on the multiplex PCR reads, yielding one entry per CDR3 protein. The data show nearly 750,000 distinct CDR3 sequences, with approximately 40% seen just once and roughly 31% held by the top ten. Sequencing was done on a sample of blood. All receptors come from a middle-aged woman with Graves' hyperthyroidism.

The rearrangement uses TRBV9 and TRBJ1-1; D unclear. This CDR3 region has 10 residues. Trimming left V 0 bases short and J 10 bases short, with 4 bases between. Germline CDR1 is SGDLS and CDR2 is YYNGEE. The CDR3: CASSVGGAFF. CDR3 nucleotides: TGTGCCAGCAGCGTAGGCGGAGCTTTCTTT.

The chain uses TRBV5-4 and TRBJ2-2; D may match TRBD1 or TRBD2 (5 bases each). The V gene lost 4 bases and the J gene lost 0 bases, with 13 bases spanning the gap. Germline V CDR1 and CDR2: SGHNT, YYREEE (reference sequence). This CDR3 is built from 16 residues. The CDR3 nucleotides read TGTGCCAGCAGCCAAGGGACGGGAACGAACACCGGGGAGCTGTTTTTT. Its translation is CASSQGTGTNTGELFF.

J is TRBJ2-3 and V is TRBV19; D possibly corresponds to TRBD1 (5 bases). CDR3 size: 12 residues. Germline values: CDR1 LNHDA, CDR2 SQIVND (reference sequence). V was pared by 10 bases and J by 2 bases, with 10 bases between. The CDR3 spells CATQGYTDTQYF. The CDR3 coding sequence is TGTGCCACCCAGGGCTACACAGATACGCAGTATTTT.

The chain couples TRBV25-1 to TRBJ1-1; a weak D match, TRBD1 (5 bases). This CDR3 comprises 18 residues. CDR1 and CDR2 from the germline V gene are MGHDK and SYGVNS. Trimming pared 5 bases from V and 4 bases from J, leaving 26 bases between. The CDR3 DNA reads TGTGCCAGCAGTTTATCGGTTTGGGGAGGGACTTTAGGCACTGAAGCTTTCTTT. Protein: CASSLSVWGGTLGTEAFF.

There are many counts of this clonotype. V usage is TRBV7-2 and J usage is TRBJ2-7; a weak D match, TRBD1 (6 bases). Trimming shortened V by 3 bases and J by 5 bases, and 11 bases separated the two germline ends. The CDR3 has 13 amino acids. Germline lookup yields CDR1 SGHTA and CDR2 FQGNSA. CDR3: CASSLGHADEQYF. In DNA, the CDR3 is TGTGCCAGCAGCTTGGGACACGCGGACGAGCAGTACTTC.

The CDR3 nucleotides are TGCAGTGCTAGAGATCTCCGGACGGATGGCTACACCTTC. It yields the protein CSARDLRTDGYTF. The rearrangement joins TRBV20-1 to TRBJ1-2; D not resolved. Germline loops: CDR1 DFQATT, CDR2 SNEGSKA (reference sequence). Between the trimmed V and J ends, which lost 0 bases and 6 bases, there was a span of 11 bases. This CDR3 has 13 amino acids.

This clonotype was recorded a few times. This sequence joins TRBV2 and TRBJ1-3; maybe TRBD1 (5 bases). Deletions cut 10 bases from V and 4 bases from J, with 17 bases between. In germline, CDR1 is SNHLY, CDR2 FYNNEI. The CDR3 runs to 14 residues. The CDR3 spells CATAGLAYGNTIYF. CDR3 nucleotide sequence: TGTGCCACTGCAGGGCTAGCGTACGGAAACACCATATATTTT. The full variable domain, with the rest looked up from reference TRBV2 and TRBJ1-3, is EPEVTQTPSHQVTQMGQEVILRCVPISNHLYFYWYRQILGQKVEFLVSFYNNEISEKSEIFDDQFSVERPDGSNFTLKIRSTKLEDSAMYFCATAGLAYGNTIYFGEGSWLTVV.

The table lists this clonotype with a few counts. The V gene is TRBV6-5, the J gene TRBJ1-6; a weak D match, TRBD1 (5 bases). With 0 bases removed from V and 10 bases from J, the gap between germline ends came to 16 bases. The CDR3 contains 16 residues. The germline V gene has CDR1 MNHEY and CDR2 SVGAGI. This CDR3 is CASSYSLAGGDSPLHF. The CDR3 region has the DNA TGTGCCAGCAGTTACTCCCTCGCAGGAGGGGACTCACCCCTCCACTTT.

The chain combines TRBV12-3 or TRBV12-4 with TRBJ1-4; TRBD1 might be the D (5 bases). V was cut by 4 bases and J by 7 bases, with 10 bases left in between. This CDR3 region has 13 residues. Here the CDR3 DNA reads TGTGCCAGCAGTTATGGGGGGGGTGAAAAACTGTTTTTT. As protein: CASSYGGGEKLFF.

At least ten counts were recorded for this clonotype. The chain's CDR3 is CASSLQGFNSPLHF. The CDR3, as DNA: TGTGCCAGCAGCTTACAGGGGTTTAATTCACCCCTCCACTTT. V and J are TRBV7-2 and TRBJ1-6, with D tentatively TRBD1 (6 bases). There are 14 residues in the CDR3. From germline, CDR1 is SGHTA and CDR2 FQGNSA. V gave up 2 bases and J gave up 6 bases, with 8 bases separating them.

The rearrangement uses TRBV19 and TRBJ2-7, with D perhaps matching TRBD1 (6 bases). The CDR3 has 12 amino acids. Germline CDR1 LNHDA, CDR2 SQIVND (reference sequence). Trimming removed 8 bases from V and 3 bases from J, with 11 bases in between. In DNA form, the CDR3 reads TGTGCCAGTGAACAGGGAGTCTACGAGCAGTACTTC. It translates to CASEQGVYEQYF.

Worth noting for this clonotype: A much larger clone sits a single nucleotide away, making a read error possible. The chain combines TRBV7-2 with TRBJ1-2; tentative D call: TRBD1 (5 bases). Germline V CDR1 and CDR2: SGHTA, FQGNSA. The V end was cut by 5 bases, the J end by 1 base, with 11 bases between. The CDR3 consists of 14 residues. This CDR3 is CASSHEGVNYGYTF. For the CDR3, the DNA is TGTGCCAGCAGCCATGAAGGGGTTAACTATGGCTACACCTTC.

V is TRBV20-1 and J is TRBJ1-1; no definite D call. V lost 3 bases to trimming and J lost 1 base, with 15 bases between them. The CDR3 runs to 15 residues. The germline gives CDR1 DFQATT, CDR2 SNEGSKA (reference sequence). CDR3: CSASSLVWENTEAFF. The DNA for the CDR3 is TGCAGTGCTAGCTCCCTAGTATGGGAGAACACTGAAGCTTTCTTT.

There are a few counts of this clonotype. The chain links TRBV4-1 to TRBJ1-1; D gene ambiguous. CDR1 MGHRA and CDR2 YSYEKL come from the germline V gene. The germline V and J ends were trimmed by 3 bases and 0 bases, with 11 bases remaining between them. The CDR3 covers 15 residues. The CDR3 protein is CASSQGRGMNTEAFF. In DNA form, the CDR3 reads TGCGCCAGCAGCCAGGGGAGAGGAATGAACACTGAAGCTTTCTTT.